The 19 T cell receptor beta chains below come from one sample, sequenced in a study of blood T cell repertoires in COVID-19. Using immunoSEQ multiplex PCR, the repertoire was profiled, and TCRdb retains in-frame clones only, with some absent. The sample has roughly 260,000 clones; approximately 87% are singletons. Sequenced sample: peripheral blood. Receptor source: a woman in her 50s with acute or convalescent COVID-19.

As regards this clone: The same CDR3 arises from other DNA sequences in this sample as well. The V gene is TRBV5-1, the J gene TRBJ2-5; 14 nucleotides agree with TRBD2. Looked up from germline, CDR1 is SGHRS and CDR2 is YFSETQ. The CDR3 contains 15 residues. The ends lost 3 bases at V and 5 bases at J; junction bases unmatched: 3. The chain's CDR3 is CASSSGLAGVETQYF. The CDR3 DNA is TGCGCCAGCAGCTCGGGACTAGCGGGAGTTGAGACCCAGTACTTC.

The rearrangement links TRBV5-6 to TRBJ1-1, with TRBD1 as a possible D gene (6 bases). The germline V gene encodes CDR1 SGHDT and CDR2 YYEEEE. The ends were cut back, 0 bases at V and 0 bases at J, with 9 bases in the middle. This CDR3 has 15 amino acids. DNA of the CDR3: TGTGCCAGCAGCTTGGCGGACAGATTGAACACTGAAGCTTTCTTT. It yields the protein CASSLADRLNTEAFF.

The V and J genes are TRBV7-6 and TRBJ1-3, with no clear D. The CDR3 is made up of 16 amino acids. Between the trimmed V and J ends, which lost 1 base and 0 bases, there was a span of 10 bases. Germline V gene lookup returns CDR1 SGHVS and CDR2 FNYEAQ. This CDR3 is CASSLGQALSGNTIYF. Written as DNA, the CDR3 is TGTGCCAGCAGCTTAGGGCAGGCGCTCTCTGGAAACACCATATATTTT.

In the case of this clone: The junction departs from germline at one end; a sequencing error may be responsible. The gene calls are TRBV29-1 and TRBJ2-5; 8 positions agree with TRBD1. CDR1 and CDR2 from the germline V gene are SQVTM and ANQGSEA. The CDR3 length is 17 residues. The CDR3 loop reads CSVEGYHRGIRQETQYF. The CDR3 DNA is TGCAGCGTAGAAGGGTACCACAGGGGGATCAGGCAAGAGACCCAGTACTTC.

The chain is built from TRBV27 and TRBJ1-5, with 7 nucleotides matching TRBD1. The CDR3 contains 15 residues. Per germline, CDR1 MNHEY and CDR2 SMNVEV (reference sequence). V shed 6 bases, J shed 0 bases, and the junction held 5 bases outside the gene matches. The CDR3: CASSPDRFSNQPQHF. CDR3 nucleotides: TGTGCCAGCAGCCCGGACAGGTTTAGCAATCAGCCCCAGCATTTT.

The chain combines TRBV28 with TRBJ2-5; D not certain. V lost 7 bases to trimming and J lost 4 bases, with 13 bases between them. The CDR3 runs 13 residues. Germline CDR1 is MDHEN and CDR2 is SYDVKM. CDR3 bases: TGTGCCAGCATACAGAATCTTGGAGAGACCCAGTACTTC. Residues: CASIQNLGETQYF.

V usage is TRBV10-3 and J usage is TRBJ1-1; 7 positions match TRBD1. The CDR3 runs 15 residues. The germline gives CDR1 ENHRY, CDR2 SYGVKD. V dropped 4 bases and J dropped 3; count of bases not matched to a gene: 8. The CDR3 region has the DNA TGTGCCATCAGTGGACAGACAGGGAGTGACACTGAAGCTTTCTTT. Translated, it gives CAISGQTGSDTEAFF.

The rearrangement joins TRBV5-4 to TRBJ2-4; 7 bases fit TRBD1. The CDR3 is 15 residues long. Germline assignment: CDR1 SGHNT and CDR2 YYREEE (reference sequence). After removal of 2 bases from V and 1 base from J, the junction contained 3 bases not matched to a gene. CDR3 nucleotides: TGTGCCAGCAGCTTAGGGGGCGCGGCCAAAAACATTCAGTACTTC. It yields the protein CASSLGGAAKNIQYF.

This clone was seen just once. The V gene is TRBV4-3, the J gene TRBJ2-7; tentatively, D is TRBD2 (6 bases). The CDR3 is 15 residues long. The ends were cut back, 0 bases at V and 7 bases at J, with 16 bases in the middle. CDR1 is LGHNA, CDR2 YSLEER, per germline. In DNA, the CDR3 is TGCGCCAGCAGCCAAGACTCCAGCGGAGGGGCGGAGCAGTACTTC. Protein product: CASSQDSSGGAEQYF.

This chain links TRBV7-2 with TRBJ2-1; 9 nucleotides align to TRBD2. Germline V gives CDR1 SGHTA, CDR2 FQGNSA. J gave up 2 bases and V 1 base, and 9 bases lay outside the gene matches. CDR3 length: 18 residues. The chain's CDR3 is CASSLGTSEAYPYNEQFF. The DNA of the CDR3 is TGTGCCAGCAGCTTAGGGACTAGCGAAGCCTACCCCTACAATGAGCAGTTCTTC.

This chain joins TRBV19 and TRBJ1-1; maybe TRBD1 (6 bases). Germline loops: CDR1 LNHDA, CDR2 SQIVND (reference sequence). V lost 7 bases, J lost 0 bases, and 12 bases lay in between. The CDR3 runs 14 residues. CDR3 nucleotide sequence: TGTGCCAGTATCCCGGACAGTCTGAACACTGAAGCTTTCTTT. This translates into CASIPDSLNTEAFF.

The CDR3 DNA reads TGTGCCAGCAGTTTATGGGATGGGAGGTATAGCAATCAGCCCCAGCATTTT. It yields the protein CASSLWDGRYSNQPQHF. The chain uses TRBV28 and TRBJ1-5; no clear D gene. The CDR3 runs to 17 residues. Germline loops: CDR1 MDHEN, CDR2 SYDVKM. Between the trimmed V and J ends, which lost 0 bases and 0 bases, there was a span of 12 bases.

The rearrangement uses TRBV28 and TRBJ2-1, with no clear D. This CDR3 is 14 amino acids long. The germline CDR1 and CDR2 sequences are MDHEN and SYDVKM. The V gene lost 6 bases and the J gene lost 2 bases, with 11 bases spanning the gap. The CDR3 region is CASRSYPAYNEQFF. In nucleotides, the CDR3 is TGTGCCAGCAGATCCTACCCTGCCTACAATGAGCAGTTCTTC.

The V gene is TRBV9, the J gene TRBJ1-2; D may be TRBD1 (6 bases). Germline V gives CDR1 SGDLS, CDR2 YYNGEE. The CDR3 contains 15 residues. V lost 2 bases and J 6 bases, leaving 17 bases between the germline ends. The CDR3 loop is CASSVQAGTNHGYTF. The CDR3 nucleotides read TGTGCCAGCAGCGTCCAAGCCGGGACAAACCATGGCTACACCTTC.

This chain uses TRBV28 with TRBJ2-1; a weak D match, TRBD2 (5 bases). The ends were cut back, 7 bases at V and 8 bases at J, with 15 bases in the middle. The CDR3 totals 13 residues. CDR1 and CDR2 from the germline V gene are MDHEN and SYDVKM. As DNA, the CDR3 is TGTGCCAGCACACTAGGTGGAGCGGATGAGCAGTTCTTC. Translation gives CASTLGGADEQFF.

This rearrangement joins TRBV9 to TRBJ2-1; a weak D match, TRBD2 (6 bases). From germline, CDR1 is SGDLS and CDR2 YYNGEE. The CDR3 spans 13 residues. Trimming left V 3 bases short and J 6 bases short, with 10 bases between. DNA for the CDR3: TGTGCCAGCAGCGAGGGACTGCTCAATGAGCAGTTCTTC. Translated, it gives CASSEGLLNEQFF.

This sequence joins TRBV11-2 and TRBJ2-7, with 7 bases identical to TRBD2. The CDR3 runs to 13 residues. Germline values: CDR1 SGHAT, CDR2 FQNNGV. The V segment lost 4 bases and the J segment 4 bases; nucleotides outside the gene matches: 4. CDR3 residues: CASSYGGNYEQYF. The CDR3 region has the DNA TGTGCCAGCAGCTACGGGGGGAATTACGAGCAGTACTTC. Looking up the rest from reference TRBV11-2 and TRBJ2-7 gives the full variable domain: EAGVAQSPRYKIIEKRQSVAFWCNPISGHATLYWYQQILGQGPKLLIQFQNNGVVDDSQLPKDRFSAERLKGVDSTLKIQPAKLEDSAVYLCASSYGGNYEQYFGPGTRLTVT.

The chain has TRBV3-1 (or the pseudogene TRBV3-2) and TRBJ2-7, with 7 positions matching TRBD1. With 5 bases clipped from V and 2 bases from J, the junction kept 6 bases outside the gene matches. The CDR3 length is 14 residues. CDR1 and CDR2 from the germline V gene are LGHDT and YNNKEL (reference sequence). The CDR3: CASSSSTGPYEQYF. The CDR3 DNA reads TGTGCCAGCAGCTCATCGACAGGGCCCTACGAGCAGTACTTC.

The chain is built from TRBV19 and TRBJ2-3; TRBD1 matches at 8 bases. CDR1 is LNHDA, CDR2 SQIVND, per germline (reference sequence). This CDR3 region has 16 residues. V shed 7 bases, J shed 3 bases, and the junction held 12 bases outside the gene matches. The CDR3: CASTRAGGAGTDTQYF. The CDR3 nucleotides read TGTGCCAGTACCCGCGCAGGGGGCGCAGGGACAGATACGCAGTATTTT. Drawing the rest from reference TRBV19 and TRBJ2-3, the complete variable domain is DGGITQSPKYLFRKEGQNVTLSCEQNLNHDAMYWYRQDPGQGLRLIYYSQIVNDFQKGDIAEGYSVSREKKESFPLTVTSAQKNPTAFYLCASTRAGGAGTDTQYFGPGTRLTVL.